A selection of T cell receptor beta chains follows, all from one sample in a study of immune heterogeneity within non-small cell lung tumors. MiXCR, applied by TCRdb to the multiplex PCR reads, yields one record per CDR3 protein. The data contain over 9,500 distinct CDR3 sequences, around a fifth of them singletons. Sequencing was performed on lung tumor tissue. These receptors came from a man between 60 and 70 years old with non-small cell lung cancer. Both conserved end residues are part of each CDR3. The order of the fields is CDR3 DNA, CDR3 protein, D gene, CDR3 length, J gene, V gene, clone size. D genes are given only for firm matches. Where a row states a size, it is once, few, many or the class of an expanded clone; other rows omit it.

TGCGCCAGCAGCCTAGACAGGGCCGATCAGCCCCAGCATTTT | CASSLDRADQPQHF | TRBD1 | 14 | TRBJ1-5 | TRBV4-1 | few
TGCAGTGCTAGGAGACCCAATCAGCCCCAGCATTTT | CSARRPNQPQHF | - | 12 | TRBJ1-5 | TRBV20-1 | few
TGTGCCGCGGGCGCAGATGAGCAGTTCTTC | CAAGADEQFF | - | 10 | TRBJ2-1 | TRBV10-3 | -
TGTGCCATCCGGGACAGCGCAAATGAAAAACTGTTTTTT | CAIRDSANEKLFF | TRBD1 | 13 | TRBJ1-4 | TRBV10-3 | -
TGTGCCAGCAGTGAACTAGCGGTTAGAGAGACCCAGTACTTC | CASSELAVRETQYF | TRBD2 | 14 | TRBJ2-5 | TRBV6-1 | -
TGCAGTGCTCAGGCCCCTTGGGGGAACACTGAAGCTTTCTTT | CSAQAPWGNTEAFF | - | 14 | TRBJ1-1 | TRBV20-1 | -
TGTGCCCCGCTGGGGACCGACAAGAACCCTGGAAACACCATATATTTT | CAPLGTDKNPGNTIYF | - | 16 | TRBJ1-3 | TRBV24-1 | -
TGTGCCAGCAGGCGGGGCGGGAGCACTGAGCAGTTCTTC | CASRRGGSTEQFF | TRBD2 | 13 | TRBJ2-1 | TRBV2 | -
TGCGCCAGTTCGACAGGGGACGTTTACAATGAGCAGTTCTTC | CASSTGDVYNEQFF | TRBD1 | 14 | TRBJ2-1 | TRBV5-1 | -
TGTGCCAGCAGAAGCGACAAGGCCACCGGGGAGCTGTTTTTT | CASRSDKATGELFF | - | 14 | TRBJ2-2 | TRBV11-3 | -
TGTGCCTGGACTAGCGGCCACAATGAGCAGTTCTTC | CAWTSGHNEQFF | TRBD2 | 12 | TRBJ2-1 | TRBV30 | -
TGCAGTGCTAGCGGGAGGGCCACAGATACGCAGTATTTT | CSASGRATDTQYF | TRBD2 | 13 | TRBJ2-3 | TRBV20-1 | medium-sized
TGTGCCAGCAGGTCTAATTCACTCCTCCACTTT | CASRSNSLLHF | - | 11 | TRBJ1-6 | TRBV12-3/TRBV12-4 | few
TGCGCCAGCAGCTTGGTTCCCCCGGGACAGGGGGAGCAGTACTTC | CASSLVPPGQGEQYF | TRBD1 | 15 | TRBJ2-7 | TRBV5-1 | -